One sample yielded the 23 T cell receptor beta chains listed below, sequenced in a study of neurological immune-mediated disorders. TCRdb re-called the 5' RACE reads with MiXCR, one entry per CDR3 protein. The table has about 79,000 distinct CDR3 sequences, 13% to 15% seen once. Sequenced material: PBMCs. The receptors derive from a woman aged 50 to 60 in good health.

V and J are TRBV7-9 and TRBJ2-7, with 12 nucleotides matching TRBD2. Germline V gene sequence: CDR1 SEHNR, CDR2 FQNEAQ (reference sequence). Unmatched junction bases numbered 8, after V lost 5 bases and J lost 6 bases. This CDR3 region has 15 residues. The CDR3 loop reads CASSKTSGSSGEQYF. The CDR3 DNA follows: TGTGCCAGCAGCAAGACTAGCGGGAGTTCTGGCGAGCAGTACTTC.

This clonotype occurred many times. The V gene is TRBV5-1, the J gene TRBJ2-2; a possible D gene is TRBD1 (6 bases). Germline CDR1 and CDR2: SGHRS and YFSETQ. V lost 4 bases, J lost 0 bases, and 13 bases lay in between. This CDR3 region has 16 residues. The CDR3: CASSPQGITNTGELFF. In nucleotides, the CDR3 is TGCGCCAGCAGCCCCCAGGGGATAACGAACACCGGGGAGCTGTTTTTT.

The genes are TRBV5-5 and TRBJ1-3, with 7 bases lining up with TRBD1. Trimming cost V 0 bases and J 4 bases; bases outside gene matches: 7. This CDR3 is 16 amino acids long. CDR1 is SGHKS, CDR2 YYEKEE, per germline (reference sequence). The CDR3 DNA is TGTGCCAGCAGCTTGGATAAGGGGGCGTGGGGAAACACCATATATTTT. Residues: CASSLDKGAWGNTIYF.

This clonotype appeared many times. The chain uses TRBV7-2 and TRBJ1-1, with D possibly matching TRBD1 (5 bases). Germline V gene sequence: CDR1 SGHTA, CDR2 FQGNSA. This CDR3 has 15 residues. V lost 1 base, J lost 3 bases, and 12 bases lay in between. CDR3 in amino acids: CASSLVGQGDTEAFF. CDR3 DNA: TGTGCCAGCAGCTTAGTAGGTCAGGGTGACACTGAAGCTTTCTTT.

This clonotype was recorded many times. The chain recombines TRBV20-1 with TRBJ2-1; no clear D gene. Trimming took 0 bases from V and 13 from J, leaving 13 bases between them. The CDR3 has 12 residues. Germline V gene data show CDR1 as DFQATT and CDR2 as SNEGSKA (reference sequence). The CDR3 DNA reads TGCAGTGCTAGAGATCTCAAAGGGATCCAGTTCTTC. Amino acid sequence: CSARDLKGIQFF.

The chain joins TRBV12-3 or TRBV12-4 to TRBJ1-1; 9 positions match TRBD1. The CDR3 spans 15 residues. V shed 7 bases, J shed 1 base, and the junction held 7 bases outside the gene matches. The CDR3 loop reads CASTRPGQGNTEAFF. CDR3 nucleotide sequence: TGTGCCAGCACCCGCCCGGGACAGGGGAACACTGAAGCTTTCTTT.

This clonotype was detected ten times or more. The V call is TRBV24-1, the J call TRBJ2-1, with D perhaps assigned TRBD1 or TRBD2 (5 bases each). Germline CDR1 and CDR2: KGHDR and SFDVKD. V was pared by 7 bases and J by 7 bases, with 13 bases between. This CDR3 is built from 13 residues. The CDR3 DNA is TGTGCCACCAGCGAGCCCGGGACGAATGAGCAGTTCTTC. It codes for CATSEPGTNEQFF.

There are many counts of this clonotype. The gene calls are TRBV29-1 and TRBJ2-7, with D possibly matching TRBD2 (6 bases). Per germline, CDR1 SQVTM and CDR2 ANQGSEA. Between the trimmed V and J ends, which lost 7 bases and 2 bases, there was a span of 12 bases. CDR3 length: 12 residues. CDR3 protein: CSAGTFTYEQYF. DNA for the CDR3: TGCAGCGCAGGGACTTTTACCTACGAGCAGTACTTC.

This clonotype was observed many times. This sequence joins TRBV5-1 and TRBJ1-6; D is undetermined. Germline V gene lookup returns CDR1 SGHRS and CDR2 YFSETQ. V was trimmed by 2 bases and J by 6 bases, leaving 9 bases between them. This CDR3 contains 14 residues. The CDR3 bases are TGCGCCAGCAGCTTTGGAGACCCTAATTCACCCCTCCACTTT. As protein: CASSFGDPNSPLHF.

This clonotype was seen at least ten times. The rearrangement uses TRBV3-1 and TRBJ2-7; D possibly uses TRBD1 or TRBD2 (5 bases each). V lost 4 bases to trimming and J lost 4 bases, with 11 bases between them. Germline CDR1 and CDR2: LGHDT and YNNKEL (reference sequence). The CDR3 is 13 amino acids. CDR3 sequence: CASSRHGGYEQYF. The DNA of the CDR3 is TGTGCCAGCAGCCGACATGGGGGTTACGAGCAGTACTTC.

The chain is built from TRBV13 and TRBJ2-7; weak D call: TRBD2 (5 bases). The CDR3 length is 13 residues. The germline gives CDR1 PRHDT, CDR2 FYEKMQ (reference sequence). Trimming left V 3 bases short and J 2 bases short, with 8 bases between. The CDR3 sequence: CASSFSATYEQYF. In DNA form, the CDR3 reads TGTGCCAGCAGCTTTAGCGCAACCTACGAGCAGTACTTC.

This clonotype was observed many times. V and J are TRBV7-9 and TRBJ1-1; D is uncertain. This CDR3 contains 14 residues. Trimming pared 1 base from V and 8 bases from J, leaving 14 bases between. Germline CDR1 is SEHNR and CDR2 is FQNEAQ (reference sequence). Here the CDR3 DNA reads TGTGCCAGCAGCTTAGACAGTAGGGTATCGGAAGCTTTCTTT. Its translation: CASSLDSRVSEAFF.

This clonotype was found many times. This chain joins TRBV28 and TRBJ1-5; 9 bases map to TRBD1. The CDR3 covers 15 residues. V shed 2 bases and J 7 bases; nucleotides not matched to a gene: 6. CDR1 and CDR2 (germline): MDHEN, SYDVKM. Here the CDR3 DNA reads TGTGCCAGCAGTTTAAGGGGGACAGGGCGACAGCCCCAGCATTTT. Translation: CASSLRGTGRQPQHF.

This clonotype has ten or more counts. This chain's CDR3 is CASSLGLARSTDTQYF. The CDR3 bases are TGCGCCAGCAGCTTGGGACTTGCGAGAAGCACAGATACGCAGTATTTT. The rearrangement links TRBV5-1 to TRBJ2-3; D is undetermined. Germline-derived CDR1 and CDR2 are SGHRS and YFSETQ. The CDR3 sequence is 16 residues long. V lost 0 bases to trimming and J lost 0 bases, with 11 bases between them. The full variable domain, completed using reference TRBV5-1 and TRBJ2-3, is KAGVTQTPRYLIKTRGQQVTLSCSPISGHRSVSWYQQTPGQGLQFLFEYFSETQRNKGNFPGRFSGRQFSNSRSEMNVSTLELGDSALYLCASSLGLARSTDTQYFGPGTRLTVL.

This clonotype was seen at least ten times. The chain has TRBV10-3 and TRBJ1-2; D is perhaps TRBD1 (6 bases). V lost 9 bases and J 9 bases, leaving 23 bases between the germline ends. The germline CDR1 and CDR2 sequences are ENHRY and SYGVKD. The CDR3 runs to 14 residues. The CDR3 DNA is TGTGCCATGAAGGAGGCGGGGGGCGGCCAAAGCTACACCTTC. This translates into CAMKEAGGGQSYTF.

The V and J genes are TRBV5-1 and TRBJ1-2; no clear D. V was shortened by 4 bases and J by 0 bases, with 10 bases between the two germline ends. The CDR3 has 14 residues. The germline gives CDR1 SGHRS, CDR2 YFSETQ. CDR3 bases: TGCGCCAGCAGCACCACGGGTGCTAACTATGGCTACACCTTC. Its translation is CASSTTGANYGYTF.

This clonotype was seen at least ten times. The rearrangement uses TRBV14 and TRBJ2-2; no definite D call. Per the germline V gene, CDR1 is SGHDN and CDR2 is FVKESK. CDR3 size: 14 residues. The germline V and J ends were trimmed by 1 base and 4 bases, with 7 bases remaining between them. As DNA, the CDR3 is TGTGCCAGCAGCCAAGTACAAGGCACCGGGGAGCTGTTTTTT. Translating it yields CASSQVQGTGELFF.

This clonotype appeared many times. The chain carries TRBV27 and TRBJ2-7; 8 nucleotides match TRBD2. The J segment lost 4 bases and the V segment lost 4 bases, leaving 3 bases of the junction unmatched. Germline CDR1 MNHEY, CDR2 SMNVEV (reference sequence). The CDR3 extends over 13 amino acids. DNA for the CDR3: TGTGCCAGCAGTTGGCGGGAGGAGTACGAGCAGTACTTC. Protein: CASSWREEYEQYF.

At least ten counts were recorded for this clonotype. The gene calls are TRBV5-1 and TRBJ1-2; no clear D. The germline V and J ends were trimmed by 4 bases and 0 bases, with 10 bases remaining between them. Germline CDR1 and CDR2: SGHRS and YFSETQ. This CDR3 has 14 residues. The CDR3 here is CASSPSGANYGYTF. CDR3 in DNA: TGCGCCAGCAGCCCCTCGGGTGCTAACTATGGCTACACCTTC. The full variable domain, completed using reference TRBV5-1 and TRBJ1-2, is KAGVTQTPRYLIKTRGQQVTLSCSPISGHRSVSWYQQTPGQGLQFLFEYFSETQRNKGNFPGRFSGRQFSNSRSEMNVSTLELGDSALYLCASSPSGANYGYTFGSGTRLTVV.

This clonotype occurred many times. V is TRBV10-3 and J is TRBJ2-3, with D perhaps matching TRBD1 (6 bases). From germline, CDR1 is ENHRY and CDR2 SYGVKD. Trimming removed 10 bases at V and 0 bases at J, with 23 bases between. This CDR3 comprises 17 residues. The chain's CDR3 is CATLDSHTLPSTDTQYF. CDR3 DNA: TGTGCCACCCTGGACAGCCATACCCTCCCTAGCACAGATACGCAGTATTTT.

Note on this clonotype: It is unclear where the CDR3 begins or ends on the DNA, so no DNA is shown, and the CDR3 is as TCRdb lists it. This chain joins TRBV5-1 and TRBJ1-2; no DNA check was done on the table's D call, TRBD1. The CDR3 numbers 14 amino acids, ends counted. Germline V gene data show CDR1 as SGHRS and CDR2 as YFSETQ. CDR3: CANSLGAGAYGCTF.

The CDR3 bases are TGCGCCAGCAGCTTGGATACGTTTGAAAAACTGTTTTTT. Translated, it gives CASSLDTFEKLFF. This chain connects TRBV5-1 to TRBJ1-4; D remains ambiguous. CDR1 and CDR2 (germline): SGHRS, YFSETQ. V was clipped by 0 bases and J by 7 bases, with 7 bases between them. This CDR3 region has 13 residues. Full variable domain (outside the CDR3, taken from reference TRBV5-1 and TRBJ1-4): KAGVTQTPRYLIKTRGQQVTLSCSPISGHRSVSWYQQTPGQGLQFLFEYFSETQRNKGNFPGRFSGRQFSNSRSEMNVSTLELGDSALYLCASSLDTFEKLFFGSGTQLSVL.

This clonotype occurred many times. V usage is TRBV6-5 and J usage is TRBJ2-7; D remains ambiguous. The CDR3 runs to 17 residues. The V gene's germline CDR1 is MNHEY and CDR2 SVGAGI. V lost 5 bases to trimming and J lost 3 bases, with 23 bases between them. In DNA, the CDR3 is TGTGCCAGCAGTCCCCTTACCTCCGCCGGATCCCACTACGAGCAGTACTTC. Protein: CASSPLTSAGSHYEQYF.